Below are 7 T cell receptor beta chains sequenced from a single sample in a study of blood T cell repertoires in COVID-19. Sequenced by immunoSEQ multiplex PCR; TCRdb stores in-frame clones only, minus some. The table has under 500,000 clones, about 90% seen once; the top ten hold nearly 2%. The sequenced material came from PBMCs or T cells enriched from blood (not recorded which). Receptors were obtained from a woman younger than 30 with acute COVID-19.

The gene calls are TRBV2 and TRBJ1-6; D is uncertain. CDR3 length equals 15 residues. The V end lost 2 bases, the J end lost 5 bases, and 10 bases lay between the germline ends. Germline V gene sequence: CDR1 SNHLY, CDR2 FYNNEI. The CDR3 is CASSETRDHNSPLHF. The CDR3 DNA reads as TGTGCCAGCAGTGAAACCCGGGATCATAATTCACCCCTCCACTTT.

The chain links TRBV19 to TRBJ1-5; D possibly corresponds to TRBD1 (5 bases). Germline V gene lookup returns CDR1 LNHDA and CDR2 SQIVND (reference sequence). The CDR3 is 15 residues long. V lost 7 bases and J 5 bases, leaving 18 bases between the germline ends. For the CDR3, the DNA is TGTGCCAGTAATAAGGTCCGGGGGGGGGATCAGCCCCAGCATTTT. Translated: CASNKVRGGDQPQHF. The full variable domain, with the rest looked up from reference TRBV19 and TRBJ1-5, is DGGITQSPKYLFRKEGQNVTLSCEQNLNHDAMYWYRQDPGQGLRLIYYSQIVNDFQKGDIAEGYSVSREKKESFPLTVTSAQKNPTAFYLCASNKVRGGDQPQHFGDGTRLSIL.

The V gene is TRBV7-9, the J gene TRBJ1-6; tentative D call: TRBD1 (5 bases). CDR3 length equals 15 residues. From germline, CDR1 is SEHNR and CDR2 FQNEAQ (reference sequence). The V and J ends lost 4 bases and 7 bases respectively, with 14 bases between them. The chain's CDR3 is CASSYLGGGNSPLHF. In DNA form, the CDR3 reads TGTGCCAGCAGCTACTTGGGGGGAGGGAATTCACCCCTCCACTTT.

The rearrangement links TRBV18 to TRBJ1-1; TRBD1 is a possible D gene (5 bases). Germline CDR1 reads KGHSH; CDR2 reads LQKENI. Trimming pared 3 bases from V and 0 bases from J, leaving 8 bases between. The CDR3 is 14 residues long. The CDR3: CASSPSQVNTEAFF. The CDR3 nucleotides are TGTGCCAGCTCACCCTCACAGGTGAACACTGAAGCTTTCTTT. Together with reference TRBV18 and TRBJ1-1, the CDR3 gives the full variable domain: NAGVMQNPRHLVRRRGQEARLRCSPMKGHSHVYWYRQLPEEGLKFMVYLQKENIIDESGMPKERFSAEFPKEGPSILRIQQVVRGDSAAYFCASSPSQVNTEAFFGQGTRLTVV.

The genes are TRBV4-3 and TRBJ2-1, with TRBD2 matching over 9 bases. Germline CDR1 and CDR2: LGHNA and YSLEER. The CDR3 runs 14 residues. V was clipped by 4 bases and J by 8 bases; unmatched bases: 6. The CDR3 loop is CASSRAGGPYEQFF. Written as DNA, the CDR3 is TGCGCCAGCAGCCGGGCGGGAGGGCCGTATGAGCAGTTCTTC.

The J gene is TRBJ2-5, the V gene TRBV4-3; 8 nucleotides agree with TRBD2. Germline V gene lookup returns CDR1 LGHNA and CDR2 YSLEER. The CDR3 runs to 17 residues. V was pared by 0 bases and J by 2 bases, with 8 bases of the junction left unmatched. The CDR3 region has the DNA TGCGCCAGCAGCCAAGAATTCCGGCGCGGGAGGCAAGAGACCCAGTACTTC. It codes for CASSQEFRRGRQETQYF.

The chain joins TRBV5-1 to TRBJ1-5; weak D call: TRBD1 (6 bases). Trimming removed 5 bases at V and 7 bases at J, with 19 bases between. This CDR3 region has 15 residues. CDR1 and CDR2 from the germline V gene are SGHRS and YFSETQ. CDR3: CASRPQPGARQPQHF. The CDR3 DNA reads TGCGCCAGCAGACCTCAACCAGGGGCCCGGCAGCCCCAGCATTTT.